Listed here are 19 T cell receptor beta chains from one sample, sequenced in a study of cytomegalovirus exposure and HLA in healthy donors. Researchers ran the PCR with 60 Vbeta and 13 Jbeta primers. Sequencing was performed with immunoSEQ multiplex PCR; in TCRdb, only in-frame clones are kept and a portion is missing. The data show 98,000 or so clones, more than 60% seen once. Material for sequencing was PBMCs. The receptors were gathered from a human donor in good health.

The chain employs TRBV5-1 and TRBJ1-2; no firm D call. This CDR3 region has 15 residues. Germline CDR1 reads SGHRS; CDR2 reads YFSETQ. Trimming removed 4 bases at V and 4 bases at J, with 17 bases between. Here the CDR3 DNA reads TGCGCCAGCAGCCTAAGTTCAAGCGGACCCTATGGCTACACCTTC. It translates to CASSLSSSGPYGYTF.

J is TRBJ2-3 and V is TRBV9; TRBD1 matches 7 bases. There are 15 residues in the CDR3. The V segment lost 4 bases and the J segment 0 bases; nucleotides outside the gene matches: 5. The V gene's germline CDR1 is SGDLS and CDR2 YYNGEE. CDR3 coding DNA: TGTGCCAGCAGCTCGACAGGGATTAGCACAGATACGCAGTATTTT. Encoded protein: CASSSTGISTDTQYF.

V gene TRBV14 combines with J gene TRBJ2-1, with TRBD1 matching 8 bases. The V segment lost 1 base and the J segment 2 bases; nucleotides outside the gene matches: 4. Germline lookup yields CDR1 SGHDN and CDR2 FVKESK. The CDR3 covers 16 residues. In nucleotides, the CDR3 is TGTGCCAGCAGCCAAGTGTTACAGGGGGCCTACAATGAGCAGTTCTTC. Translating gives CASSQVLQGAYNEQFF.

The chain is built from TRBV5-1 and TRBJ1-6, with D tentatively TRBD1 (5 bases). Between the trimmed V and J ends, which lost 0 bases and 12 bases, there was a span of 16 bases. The CDR3 extends over 15 amino acids. CDR1 and CDR2 (germline): SGHRS, YFSETQ. The CDR3 DNA follows: TGCGCCAGCAGCTTGGAGGGCAGGGATCTCGTACCCCTCCACTTT. Residues: CASSLEGRDLVPLHF.

V is TRBV18 and J is TRBJ1-1, with D hard to call. This CDR3 region has 12 residues. The V and J ends lost 6 bases and 3 bases respectively, with 8 bases between them. The germline V gene encodes CDR1 KGHSH and CDR2 LQKENI. This CDR3 reads CASSRRDTEAFF. The CDR3 DNA follows: TGTGCCAGCTCGAGGCGGGACACTGAAGCTTTCTTT.

The chain is built from TRBV10-1 and TRBJ2-7; 7 bases are a match to TRBD1. V lost 6 bases, J lost 5 bases, and 7 bases stayed unmatched. Germline values: CDR1 WNHNN, CDR2 SYGVQD (reference sequence). The CDR3 runs 13 residues. The DNA for the CDR3 is TGCGCCAGCAGCCAGACAGGGACCGACGAGCAGTACTTC. Translation: CASSQTGTDEQYF.

The chain carries TRBV6-6 and TRBJ1-4; 8 nucleotides line up with TRBD1. Germline assignment: CDR1 MNHNY and CDR2 SVGAGI (reference sequence). Trimming removed 2 bases from V and 8 bases from J; junction bases left unmatched: 10. CDR3 length: 16 amino acids. CDR3 coding DNA: TGTGCCAGCAGTTACACCGTGGACAGGGAGGGGGAAAAACTGTTTTTT. Protein: CASSYTVDREGEKLFF.

The chain recombines TRBV7-8 with TRBJ2-1; tentative D call: TRBD2 (7 bases). Germline V gene lookup returns CDR1 SGHVS and CDR2 FQNEAQ. The CDR3 covers 13 residues. V was trimmed by 1 base and J by 14 bases, leaving 15 bases between them. CDR3 sequence reads: CASSLGGGGMEFF. In DNA form, the CDR3 reads TGTGCCAGCAGCTTAGGAGGGGGGGGGATGGAGTTCTTC. The full variable domain, rest sourced from reference TRBV7-8 and TRBJ2-1, is GAGVSQSPRYKVAKRGQDVALRCDPISGHVSLFWYQQALGQGPEFLTYFQNEAQLDKSGLPSDRFFAERPEGSVSTLKIQRTQQEDSAVYLCASSLGGGGMEFFGPGTRLTVL.

This sequence joins TRBV5-1 and TRBJ1-1; the D is unclear. Germline assignment: CDR1 SGHRS and CDR2 YFSETQ. V was trimmed by 3 bases and J by 2 bases, leaving 20 bases between them. This CDR3 region has 17 residues. The DNA for the CDR3 is TGCGCCAGCAGCTCGCTAGGCCTAACTATCAAAAACACTGAAGCTTTCTTT. Protein: CASSSLGLTIKNTEAFF.

The chain recombines TRBV7-7 with TRBJ1-6, with D perhaps TRBD1 (6 bases). Trimming left V 3 bases short and J 6 bases short, with 9 bases between. Germline CDR1 and CDR2: SSHAT and FNYEAQ (reference sequence). The CDR3 is 14 amino acids. The DNA of the CDR3 is TGTGCCAGCAGCTTGGCAGGGGTTAATTCACCCCTCCACTTT. This translates into CASSLAGVNSPLHF.

This sequence joins TRBV9 and TRBJ2-1; 8 nucleotides agree with TRBD2. The V gene's germline CDR1 is SGDLS and CDR2 YYNGEE. The CDR3 has 15 amino acids. The trim removed 1 base at V and 5 bases at J, leaving 5 bases unmatched. The DNA of the CDR3 is TGTGCCAGCAGCGTACTAGCGGGCATTAACAATGAGCAGTTCTTC. Translating gives CASSVLAGINNEQFF.

The rearrangement links TRBV19 to TRBJ2-6; a possible D gene is TRBD2 (7 bases). This CDR3 is built from 15 residues. CDR1 LNHDA and CDR2 SQIVND come from the germline V gene (reference sequence). V lost 3 bases and J 2 bases, leaving 8 bases between the germline ends. CDR3 in DNA: TGTGCCAGTAGTATGCGGGGGCCTGGGGCCAACGTCCTGACTTTC. Amino acid sequence: CASSMRGPGANVLTF. The whole variable domain, remainder taken from reference TRBV19 and TRBJ2-6, is DGGITQSPKYLFRKEGQNVTLSCEQNLNHDAMYWYRQDPGQGLRLIYYSQIVNDFQKGDIAEGYSVSREKKESFPLTVTSAQKNPTAFYLCASSMRGPGANVLTFGAGSRLTVL.

This clone was seen more than once but under ten times. This chain uses TRBV19 with TRBJ1-2, with D maybe TRBD1 (5 bases). Deletions cut 11 bases from V and 6 bases from J, with 13 bases between. The CDR3 spans 11 residues. Germline lookup yields CDR1 LNHDA and CDR2 SQIVND (reference sequence). CDR3 residues: CAGSGGNGYTF. In DNA, the CDR3 is TGTGCCGGATCCGGGGGGAATGGCTACACCTTC.

This CDR3 reads CTSSQGTGGQGEQYF. The DNA for the CDR3 is TGCACCAGCAGCCAAGGTACAGGGGGGCAAGGCGAGCAGTACTTC. The chain couples TRBV1 to TRBJ2-7; the table names TRBD1, a call not compared with the DNA. TRBV1 is marked as a pseudogene. This CDR3 comprises 15 residues.

The rearrangement uses TRBV5-1 and TRBJ2-7, with 10 bases that match TRBD1. With 0 bases clipped from V and 7 bases from J, the junction kept 7 bases outside the gene matches. CDR1 is SGHRS and CDR2 is YFSETQ in the germline V gene. This CDR3 region has 15 residues. The CDR3 DNA follows: TGCGCCAGCAGCTTGGTCGGACAGGGGGAGGAAGAGCAGTACTTC. Translated, it gives CASSLVGQGEEEQYF.

V gene TRBV11-2 combines with J gene TRBJ1-1, with 8 bases identical to TRBD1. The CDR3 sequence is 12 residues long. J gave up 8 bases and V 9 bases, and 8 bases lay outside the gene matches. From germline, CDR1 is SGHAT and CDR2 FQNNGV. CDR3 DNA: TGTGCCAGTACACAACGACAGGGGGAAGCTTTCTTT. It encodes CASTQRQGEAFF. The variable domain in full, completed from reference TRBV11-2 and TRBJ1-1, reads EAGVAQSPRYKIIEKRQSVAFWCNPISGHATLYWYQQILGQGPKLLIQFQNNGVVDDSQLPKDRFSAERLKGVDSTLKIQPAKLEDSAVYLCASTQRQGEAFFGQGTRLTVV.

This rearrangement joins TRBV19 to TRBJ1-3, with 10 bases lining up with TRBD1. The J segment lost 0 bases and the V segment lost 6 bases, leaving 8 bases of the junction unmatched. CDR1 is LNHDA and CDR2 is SQIVND in the germline V gene (reference sequence). This CDR3 has 17 residues. In DNA, the CDR3 is TGTGCCAGTAGCTCCCGGACAGGGGGATTCTCTGGAAACACCATATATTTT. Protein sequence: CASSSRTGGFSGNTIYF.

This sequence joins TRBV18 and TRBJ2-7; D is uncertain. Per the germline V gene, CDR1 is KGHSH and CDR2 is LQKENI. This CDR3 region has 14 residues. V lost 0 bases, J lost 1 base, and 7 bases lay in between. The CDR3 nucleotides read TGTGCCAGCTCACCACCCGACTTTTCCTACGAGCAGTACTTC. It encodes CASSPPDFSYEQYF.

The V and J genes are TRBV6-6 and TRBJ1-2; weak D call: TRBD1 (6 bases). Trimming left V 6 bases short and J 4 bases short, with 21 bases between. This CDR3 comprises 16 residues. Germline CDR1 and CDR2: MNHNY and SVGAGI (reference sequence). The CDR3 region is CASRTKDSTVIYGYTF. The CDR3 bases are TGTGCCAGCAGAACCAAGGACAGCACTGTGATCTATGGCTACACCTTC.